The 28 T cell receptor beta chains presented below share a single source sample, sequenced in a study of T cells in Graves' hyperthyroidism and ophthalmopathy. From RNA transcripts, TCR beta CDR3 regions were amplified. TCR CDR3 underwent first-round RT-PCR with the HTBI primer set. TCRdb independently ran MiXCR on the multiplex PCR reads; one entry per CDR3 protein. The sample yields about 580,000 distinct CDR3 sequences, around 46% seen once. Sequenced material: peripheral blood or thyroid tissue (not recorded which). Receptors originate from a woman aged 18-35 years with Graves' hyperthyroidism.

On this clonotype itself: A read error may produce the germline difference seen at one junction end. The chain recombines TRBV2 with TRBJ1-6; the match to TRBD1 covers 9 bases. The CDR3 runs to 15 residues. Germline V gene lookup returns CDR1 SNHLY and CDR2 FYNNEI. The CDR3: CASSDTGTGNSPLHF. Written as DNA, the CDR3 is TGTGCTAGCAGCGATACCGGGACAGGGAATTCACCCCTCCACTTT. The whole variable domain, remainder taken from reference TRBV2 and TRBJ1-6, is EPEVTQTPSHQVTQMGQEVILRCVPISNHLYFYWYRQILGQKVEFLVSFYNNEISEKSEIFDDQFSVERPDGSNFTLKIRSTKLEDSAMYFCASSDTGTGNSPLHFGNGTRLTVT.

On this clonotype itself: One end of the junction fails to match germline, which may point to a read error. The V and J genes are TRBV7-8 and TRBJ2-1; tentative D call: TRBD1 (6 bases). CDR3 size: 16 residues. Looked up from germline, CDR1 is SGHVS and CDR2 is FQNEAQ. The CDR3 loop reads CTSSSTEGQQYNEQFF. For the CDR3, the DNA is TGTACCAGCAGCAGCACCGAGGGACAACAGTACAATGAGCAGTTCTTC.

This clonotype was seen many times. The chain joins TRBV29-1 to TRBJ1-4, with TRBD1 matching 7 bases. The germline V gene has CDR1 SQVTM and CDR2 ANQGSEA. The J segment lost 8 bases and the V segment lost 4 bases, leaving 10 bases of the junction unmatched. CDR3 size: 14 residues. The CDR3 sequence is CSVGRTPGGEKLFF. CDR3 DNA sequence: TGCAGCGTTGGTAGGACTCCAGGGGGAGAAAAACTGTTTTTT.

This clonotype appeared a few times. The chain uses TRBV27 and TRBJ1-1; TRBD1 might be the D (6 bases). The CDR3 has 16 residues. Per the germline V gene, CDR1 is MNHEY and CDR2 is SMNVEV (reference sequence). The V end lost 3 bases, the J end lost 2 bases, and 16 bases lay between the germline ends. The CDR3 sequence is CASSFNRDGANTEAFF. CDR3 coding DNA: TGTGCCAGCAGTTTTAACAGGGATGGAGCCAACACTGAAGCTTTCTTT.

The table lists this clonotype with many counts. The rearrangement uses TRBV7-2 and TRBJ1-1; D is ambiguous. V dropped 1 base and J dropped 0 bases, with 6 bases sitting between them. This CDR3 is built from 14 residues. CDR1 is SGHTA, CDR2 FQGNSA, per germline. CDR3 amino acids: CASSLEIMNTEAFF. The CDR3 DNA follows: TGTGCCAGCAGCTTAGAGATAATGAACACTGAAGCTTTCTTT.

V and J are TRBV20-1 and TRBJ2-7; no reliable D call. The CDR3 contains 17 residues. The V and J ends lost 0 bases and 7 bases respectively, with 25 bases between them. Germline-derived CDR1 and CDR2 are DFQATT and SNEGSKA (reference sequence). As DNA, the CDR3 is TGCAGTGCTAGAGACCGTGGAAGACCGAGCTCCTACAATGAGCAGTACTTC. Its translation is CSARDRGRPSSYNEQYF.

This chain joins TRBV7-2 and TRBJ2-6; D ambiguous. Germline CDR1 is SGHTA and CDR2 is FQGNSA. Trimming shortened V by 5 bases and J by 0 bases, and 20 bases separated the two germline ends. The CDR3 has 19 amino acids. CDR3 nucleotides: TGTGCCAGCAGCCAACATCTTCTTAAGGGCTTCTCTGGGGCCAACGTCCTGACTTTC. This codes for CASSQHLLKGFSGANVLTF.

In DNA, the CDR3 is TGTGCCAGCAGCGAGGACAGGGGGCCGTTTACAGGGGCCATATATTTT. This codes for CASSEDRGPFTGAIYF. The rearrangement links TRBV7-9 to TRBJ1-3, with 11 bases fitting TRBD1. Trimming removed 5 bases from V and 11 bases from J; junction bases left unmatched: 14. The CDR3 runs 16 residues. Looked up from germline, CDR1 is SEHNR and CDR2 is FQNEAQ (reference sequence).

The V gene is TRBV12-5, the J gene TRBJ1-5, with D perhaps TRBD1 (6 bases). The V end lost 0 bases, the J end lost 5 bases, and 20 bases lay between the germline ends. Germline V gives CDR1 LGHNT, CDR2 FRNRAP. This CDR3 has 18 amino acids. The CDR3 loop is CASGLVHLGARRDQPQHF. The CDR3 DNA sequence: TGTGCTAGTGGTTTGGTACACCTGGGGGCGCGGAGGGATCAGCCCCAGCATTTT.

CDR3 bases: TGTGCCACCAGTGAACGCCATGGAGCGGGAGATGTAAAGACCCAGTACTTC. It specifies CATSERHGAGDVKTQYF. The chain joins TRBV24-1 to TRBJ2-5; 8 bases are a match to TRBD2. V lost 4 bases, J lost 6 bases, and 15 bases stayed unmatched. Germline V CDR1 and CDR2: KGHDR, SFDVKD. The CDR3 extends over 17 amino acids.

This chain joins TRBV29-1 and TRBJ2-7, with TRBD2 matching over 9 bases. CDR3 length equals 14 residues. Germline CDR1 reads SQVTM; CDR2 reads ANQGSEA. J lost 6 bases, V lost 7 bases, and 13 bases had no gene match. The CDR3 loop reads CSAEGVAGEVEQYF. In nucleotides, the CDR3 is TGCAGCGCCGAGGGTGTAGCGGGAGAGGTCGAGCAGTACTTC.

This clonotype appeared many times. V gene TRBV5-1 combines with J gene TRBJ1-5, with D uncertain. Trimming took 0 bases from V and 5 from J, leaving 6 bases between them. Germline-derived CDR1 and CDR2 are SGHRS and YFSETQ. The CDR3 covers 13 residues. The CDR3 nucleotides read TGCGCCAGCAGCTTGGTCTCCGATCAGCCCCAGCATTTT. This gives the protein CASSLVSDQPQHF.

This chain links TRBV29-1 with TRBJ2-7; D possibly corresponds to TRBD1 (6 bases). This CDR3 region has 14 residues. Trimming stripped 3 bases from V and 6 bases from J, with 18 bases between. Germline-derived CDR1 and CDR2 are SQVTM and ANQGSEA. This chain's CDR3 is CSVEGMGANGEQYF. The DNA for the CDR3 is TGCAGCGTTGAGGGGATGGGGGCGAATGGCGAGCAGTACTTC.

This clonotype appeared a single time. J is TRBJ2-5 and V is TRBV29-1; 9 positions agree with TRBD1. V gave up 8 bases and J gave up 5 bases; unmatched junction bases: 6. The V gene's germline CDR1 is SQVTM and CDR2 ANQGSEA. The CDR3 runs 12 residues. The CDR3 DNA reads TGCAGCATCCCGACAGGGGGGGAGACCCAGTACTTC. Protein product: CSIPTGGETQYF.

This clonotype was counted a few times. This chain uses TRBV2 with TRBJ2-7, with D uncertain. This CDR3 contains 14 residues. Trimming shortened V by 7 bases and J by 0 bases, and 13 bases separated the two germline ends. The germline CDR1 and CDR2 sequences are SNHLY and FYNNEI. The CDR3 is CASTLGWSSYEQYF. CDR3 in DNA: TGTGCCAGCACCCTCGGATGGTCCTCCTACGAGCAGTACTTC.

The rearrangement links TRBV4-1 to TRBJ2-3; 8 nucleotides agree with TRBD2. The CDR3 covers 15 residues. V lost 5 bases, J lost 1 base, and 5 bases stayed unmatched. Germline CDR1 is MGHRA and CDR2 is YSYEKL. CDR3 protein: CASSRFSGGTDTQYF. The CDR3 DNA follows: TGCGCCAGCAGCAGATTTAGCGGGGGCACAGATACGCAGTATTTT.

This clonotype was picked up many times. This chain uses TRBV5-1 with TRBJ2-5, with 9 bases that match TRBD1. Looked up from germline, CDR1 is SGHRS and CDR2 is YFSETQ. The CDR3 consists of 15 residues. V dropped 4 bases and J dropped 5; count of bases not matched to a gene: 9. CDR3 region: CASSAGTGRGETQYF. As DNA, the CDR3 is TGCGCCAGCAGCGCTGGGACAGGGCGAGGGGAGACCCAGTACTTC.

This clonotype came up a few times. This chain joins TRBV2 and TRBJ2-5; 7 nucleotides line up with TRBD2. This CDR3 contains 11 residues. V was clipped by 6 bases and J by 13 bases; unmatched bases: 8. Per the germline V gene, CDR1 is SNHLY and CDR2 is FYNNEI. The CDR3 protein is CASSYGRNLYF. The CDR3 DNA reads TGTGCCAGCAGCTACGGGAGGAACCTGTACTTC.

CDR3 protein: CATSDWDGATQYF. The CDR3 bases are TGTGCCACCAGTGATTGGGACGGTGCGACCCAGTACTTC. The chain combines TRBV24-1 with TRBJ2-5; perhaps D is TRBD1 or TRBD2 (5 bases each). The CDR3 totals 13 residues. Germline assignment: CDR1 KGHDR and CDR2 SFDVKD. V shed 2 bases and J shed 7 bases, with 10 bases lying between them.

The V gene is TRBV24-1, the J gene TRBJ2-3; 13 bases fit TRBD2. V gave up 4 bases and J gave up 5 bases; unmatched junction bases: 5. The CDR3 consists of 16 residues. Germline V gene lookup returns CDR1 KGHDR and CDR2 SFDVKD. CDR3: CATSEGLAGVVDTQYF. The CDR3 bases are TGTGCCACCAGTGAAGGACTAGCGGGAGTTGTAGATACGCAGTATTTT.

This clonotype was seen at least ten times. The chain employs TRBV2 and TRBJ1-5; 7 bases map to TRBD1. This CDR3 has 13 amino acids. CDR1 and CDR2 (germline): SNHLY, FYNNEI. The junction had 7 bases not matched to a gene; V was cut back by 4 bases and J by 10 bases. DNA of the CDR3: TGTGCCAGCAGTGTGGAAGGGGGCTATCCCCAGCATTTT. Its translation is CASSVEGGYPQHF.

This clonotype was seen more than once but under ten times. CDR3 amino acids: CASSPDTGGTEAFF. The CDR3 nucleotides read TGTGCCAGCAGCCCTGACACCGGGGGCACTGAAGCTTTCTTT. The rearrangement joins TRBV7-3 to TRBJ1-1, with D perhaps TRBD1 (5 bases). Germline V CDR1 and CDR2: SGHTA, FQGTGA. This CDR3 comprises 14 residues. Trimming cost V 5 bases and J 4 bases, with 14 bases left between them.

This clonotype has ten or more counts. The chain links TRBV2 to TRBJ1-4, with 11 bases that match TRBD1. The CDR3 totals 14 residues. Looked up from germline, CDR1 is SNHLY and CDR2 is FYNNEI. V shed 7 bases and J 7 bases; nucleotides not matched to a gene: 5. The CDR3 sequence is CASKTGTGGEKLFF. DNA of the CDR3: TGTGCCAGCAAAACCGGGACAGGGGGTGAAAAACTGTTTTTT. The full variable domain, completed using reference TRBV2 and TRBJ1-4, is EPEVTQTPSHQVTQMGQEVILRCVPISNHLYFYWYRQILGQKVEFLVSFYNNEISEKSEIFDDQFSVERPDGSNFTLKIRSTKLEDSAMYFCASKTGTGGEKLFFGSGTQLSVL.

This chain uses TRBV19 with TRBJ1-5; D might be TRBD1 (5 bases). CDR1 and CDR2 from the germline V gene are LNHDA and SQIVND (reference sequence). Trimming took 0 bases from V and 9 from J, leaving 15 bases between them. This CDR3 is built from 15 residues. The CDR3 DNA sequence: TGTGCCAGTAGTATAGATCGGACACCCGGTAGGCCCCAGCATTTT. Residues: CASSIDRTPGRPQHF.

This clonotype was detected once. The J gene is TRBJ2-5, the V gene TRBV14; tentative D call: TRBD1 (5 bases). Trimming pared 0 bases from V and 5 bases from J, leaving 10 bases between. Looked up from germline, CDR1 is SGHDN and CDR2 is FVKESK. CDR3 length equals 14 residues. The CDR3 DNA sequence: TGTGCCAGCAGCCAAGAGCAGGGCCTTGAGACCCAGTACTTC. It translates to CASSQEQGLETQYF. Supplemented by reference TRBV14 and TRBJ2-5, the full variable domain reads EAGVTQFPSHSVIEKGQTVTLRCDPISGHDNLYWYRRVMGKEIKFLLHFVKESKQDESGMPNNRFLAERTGGTYSTLKVQPAELEDSGVYFCASSQEQGLETQYFGPGTRLLVL.

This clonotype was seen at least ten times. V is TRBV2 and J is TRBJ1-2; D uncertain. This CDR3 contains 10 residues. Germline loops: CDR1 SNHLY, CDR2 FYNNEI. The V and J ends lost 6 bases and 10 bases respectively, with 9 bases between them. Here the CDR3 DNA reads TGTGCCAGCAGGGGGAGGATCTACACCTTC. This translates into CASRGRIYTF.

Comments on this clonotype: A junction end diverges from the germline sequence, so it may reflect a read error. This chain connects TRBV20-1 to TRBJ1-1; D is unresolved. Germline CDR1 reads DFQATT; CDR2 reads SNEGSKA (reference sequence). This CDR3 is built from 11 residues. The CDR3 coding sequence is TGCGGTGCTGCCCTCGGGGCTGAAGCTTTCTTT. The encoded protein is CGAALGAEAFF.

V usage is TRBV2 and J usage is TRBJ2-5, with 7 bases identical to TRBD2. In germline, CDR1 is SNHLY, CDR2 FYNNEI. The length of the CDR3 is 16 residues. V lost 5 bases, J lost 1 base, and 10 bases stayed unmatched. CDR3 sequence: CASSRLKREGQETQYF. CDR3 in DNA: TGTGCCAGCAGTCGCTTAAAGCGGGAAGGCCAAGAGACCCAGTACTTC.